Listed here is a single T cell receptor (beta chain). This specimen comes from a study of technical replicates of blood from a handful of donors. Trimming removed 2 bases from V and 0 bases from J, with 12 bases in between. This CDR3 region has 16 residues. The germline V gene has CDR1 SGHKS and CDR2 YYEKEE (reference sequence). Assay used: immunoSEQ multiplex PCR; TCRdb lists only in-frame clones, some missing. Here the sample spans about 94,000 clones, 95% being singletons. Sequenced input: T cells isolated from PBMCs. This receptor was obtained from a human donor in good health. This sequence joins TRBV5-5 and TRBJ2-1, with a weak D call TRBD1 (6 bases). The CDR3, as DNA: TGTGCCAGCAGCTTTAGCTTAGGGGGCTCCTACAATGAGCAGTTCTTC. Protein sequence: CASSFSLGGSYNEQFF.